This T cell receptor beta chain was profiled in a study of regulatory T cells in long-lasting Graves disease (dated by TCRdb to the early 2020s). At the level of the whole study: In the newly diagnosed Graves' disease group, patients had been taking antithyroid drugs for less than 3 months. Patients with persistent Graves' disease were compared with patients with newly diagnosed Graves' disease using TCR sequencing and RNA sequencing of peripheral blood. The study was conducted in China and was registered as a clinical trial. A total of roughly 33 samples underwent TCR sequencing: about 13 from persistent and about 20 from newly diagnosed Graves' disease patients.

The method behind the library was multiplex PCR. Instrument used: Illumina HiSeq 4000. iRepertoire HTBI primers and Arm-PCR amplification of CDR3 regions were used to construct TCR beta libraries. Gel purification was performed on PCR products prior to sequencing. The paper's processing steps were these. Gene usage analysis of CDR3 amino acid clonotypes relied on the roughly 64 TRBV and 13 to 15 TRBJ segments identified across samples. COPE and FqMerger were used to merge the filtered high-quality paired reads into contigs. BLAST was used to align contigs to IMGT TRBV, TRBD and TRBJ reference genes, with CDR3 defined following IMGT. Clonotypes above 0.1% frequency were classified as highly expanded clones. Shannon entropy served as the measure of repertoire diversity, while the Gini coefficient captured V-J evenness. A clonotype found in more than one individual was treated as public. The public reads were reprocessed in TCRdb via fastp at Q25 and MiXCR, keeping in-frame beta chains. For every CDR3 protein sequence, its rows merge into one entry that carries the most common genes and DNA. The V and J calls shown here were made by TCRdb, not taken from the authors' results. Present in this sample are a few hundred thousand distinct CDR3 sequences, about 14% of which were seen just once. About 9.1% of the sample is held by the ten biggest clonotypes.

Results and caveats for the whole study, not just this receptor: Persistent patients shared more public clonotypes among themselves (2,741) than newly diagnosed patients did (about 970). Lower TCR Shannon entropy and fewer highly expanded clones were observed in persistent Graves' disease patients than in newly diagnosed patients, which suggested clonal expansion. Sequencing and analysis were restricted to the TCR beta chain. Because the primary lesion, thyroid tissue, could not be accessed, the study looked at peripheral blood alone. The small sample size was acknowledged by the authors as a limitation that may reduce accuracy. TRBV28, TRBJ1-2 and TRBJ2-5 were preferentially used in persistent disease, while TRBV20-1 and TRBJ2-1 were favored in newly diagnosed disease.

According to the study, the label for this sample's time point signals: newly diagnosed GD, antithyroid drugs for less than 3 months. For both TCR sequencing and RNA sequencing, RNA was extracted from PBMCs using TRIzol. Graves' disease was diagnosed according to American Thyroid Association guidelines. Patients were recruited from an endocrinology department in Xi'an, China. From each patient, approximately 10 milliliters of peripheral blood was collected into an EDTA anticoagulant tube. Ficoll Paque Plus density gradient separation was used to isolate PBMCs, and no additional T cell sorting was done. RNA quality was checked with an Agilent 2100 Bioanalyzer and agarose gel, and concentration with a NanoDrop 2000. Details on this clonotype: Its antigen remains unidentified. Qualities for individual bases were not recorded, and no much larger clone is one base off.

Taken from the germline V gene (reference sequence), the CDR1 and CDR2 loops are WNHNN and SYGVQD. The trim is 5 bases for V and 8 bases for J, with a gap of 12 bases between the germline ends. The CDR3 contains 13 residues, cysteine and phenylalanine counted. Only CDR3 DNA remains: 39 bases, in frame from the first base. The same specimen was also included in a second study, on T cells in Graves' hyperthyroidism and ophthalmopathy. As that second study puts it: Graves' hyperthyroidism was defined as stable when no progression to ophthalmopathy occurred over 18 months of follow-up. The hyperthyroidism patients were between 18 and 65 years old and newly diagnosed, with a disease duration of less than 2 months. Any patient with an uncontrolled infection, another autoimmune disease, pregnancy or lactation was excluded. Diagnoses were established on the basis of clinical symptoms, serum thyroxine and TRAb, thyroid ultrasound, and orbital computed tomography. The TCR CDR3 was subjected to a first round of RT-PCR using the HTBI primer set and the Qiagen OneStep RT-PCR kit. Most expanded thyroid clonotypes (frequency above 0.001) were also detected in blood, suggesting blood repertoires may reflect thyroid immune responses. In cross-validation, a model built on a 13 V-J signature told ophthalmopathy apart from stable hyperthyroidism with approximately 91% sensitivity and roughly 81% specificity, and in testing the same model reached 80%/75%. In validation, the model predicted progression to ophthalmopathy a median of approximately 6.6 months before onset, with roughly 71% sensitivity and just under 75% specificity. TCR V-J signatures able to tell the groups apart were searched for in a discovery cohort of 100 patients, of whom over 40 had Graves' ophthalmopathy and roughly 59 had stable Graves' hyperthyroidism. Prospective prediction of ophthalmopathy was tested in an independent validation cohort consisting of under 20 hyperthyroidism patients and some 16 patients who later progressed to ophthalmopathy. The 100 or so discovery patients were randomly split 7:3 into training and test sets. The study also compared thyroid tissue and blood T-cell repertoires from more than five Graves' hyperthyroidism patients. Following sampling, methimazole starting at 30 mg daily was given to hyperthyroidism patients, and high-dose intravenous methylprednisolone was given to ophthalmopathy patients. Libraries were constructed in a second round of multiplex PCR, after which size selection and purification were carried out. Libraries were sequenced paired-end with 100 bp reads on an Illumina HiSeq2000. SOAPnuke was used to process the raw data, removing reads that contained adapters or uncalled bases, had a mean Phred below 15, or lacked an exact match to the constant primer or identifier. COPE v1.2.5 was used to merge high-quality paired reads, and clonotypes were defined as unique nucleotide sequences. MiTCR v1.1 was used to align the clonotypes against IMGT TRBV, TRBD and TRBJ reference segments. Analysis was restricted to V-J combinations with a frequency above 0.0001, which covered 98% to 99.2% of repertoires. The TCS score was defined as F50 (clonal expansion) divided by E x V (chaos), with BLOSUM62-based TCRdist calculated between CDR3 peptides within each V-J. Welch's t-statistics and random forest reduced fewer than 550 V-J features to 13, which were used in a naive Bayes classifier (R e1071). No statistical method was used to set the sample size in advance, and investigators knew the group allocation. The paper reports TCR Vbeta CDR3 sequencing of over 120 peripheral blood samples: around 41 ophthalmopathy, 70 to 85 hyperthyroidism and around 17 progressor patients.

The source is a young man with Graves disease. Donor details come from another sample of the same person, matched by shared clones. This material consisted of peripheral blood mononuclear cells (PBMCs), taken at new diagnosis, from a patient treated with antithyroid drugs. The chain was built from TRBV10-1 and TRBJ2-2, with the D call perhaps TRBD1 or TRBD2, each one matching 6 bases. The CDR3 region has the sequence CASSSQGRGELFF. The DNA is as follows: TGCGCCAGCAGTTCTCAGGGGAGGGGGGAGCTGTTTTTT.